These 21 T cell receptor beta chains share one sample of origin, sequenced in a study of cytomegalovirus exposure and HLA in healthy donors. The primer mix had 60 Vbeta and 13 Jbeta primers. Repertoires were generated with immunoSEQ multiplex PCR, while TCRdb's copy carries only in-frame clones and drops some. The sample includes around 180,000 clones, 70% to 90% of them seen just once. Sequenced input: PBMCs. All receptors come from a woman aged 18-29 years in good health and CMV-seronegative.

The rearrangement joins TRBV14 to TRBJ1-1, with 7 bases aligning to TRBD1. The CDR3 loop spans 17 amino acids. V shed 1 base, J shed 0 bases, and the junction held 8 bases outside the gene matches. Germline V CDR1 and CDR2: SGHDN, FVKESK. DNA for the CDR3: TGTGCCAGCAGCCAAGGGTCCAGGGGGATCGTGAACACTGAAGCTTTCTTT. Encoded protein: CASSQGSRGIVNTEAFF. Based on the CDR3 plus reference TRBV14 and TRBJ1-1, the full variable domain is EAGVTQFPSHSVIEKGQTVTLRCDPISGHDNLYWYRRVMGKEIKFLLHFVKESKQDESGMPNNRFLAERTGGTYSTLKVQPAELEDSGVYFCASSQGSRGIVNTEAFFGQGTRLTVV.

The genes are TRBV7-2 and TRBJ1-2; weak D call: TRBD1 (6 bases). The CDR3 sequence is 14 residues long. Looked up from germline, CDR1 is SGHTA and CDR2 is FQGNSA. The V and J ends lost 1 base and 8 bases respectively, with 14 bases between them. The CDR3 reads CASSLVGGLGGYTF. The CDR3 DNA reads as TGTGCCAGCAGCTTAGTCGGGGGGCTCGGGGGCTACACCTTC.

The chain has TRBV7-2 and TRBJ2-3; 14 bases fit TRBD2. This CDR3 is built from 15 residues. J lost 8 bases, V lost 5 bases, and 6 bases had no gene match. Germline V gene sequence: CDR1 SGHTA, CDR2 FQGNSA. CDR3 sequence (DNA): TGTGCCAGCAGCCCTGGGACTAGCGGGGGCGGTACGCAGTATTTT. This translates into CASSPGTSGGGTQYF. The variable domain in full, with the rest retrieved from reference TRBV7-2 and TRBJ2-3, is GAGVSQSPSNKVTEKGKDVELRCDPISGHTALYWYRQSLGQGLEFLIYFQGNSAPDKSGLPSDRFSAERTGGSVSTLTIQRTQQEDSAVYLCASSPGTSGGGTQYFGPGTRLTVL.

This sequence joins TRBV28 and TRBJ1-2; D remains unclear. The CDR3 has 14 residues. V was shortened by 2 bases and J by 3 bases, with 10 bases between the two germline ends. Germline V CDR1 and CDR2: MDHEN, SYDVKM. The CDR3 region has the DNA TGTGCCAGCAGTTTACTCGCCGGGGACTATGGCTACACCTTC. As protein: CASSLLAGDYGYTF.

V usage is TRBV7-2 and J usage is TRBJ2-3; 8 positions agree with TRBD2. In germline, CDR1 is SGHTA, CDR2 FQGNSA. This CDR3 contains 13 residues. J lost 5 bases, V lost 8 bases, and 6 bases had no gene match. Written as DNA, the CDR3 is TGTGCCAGCGCGGGGGGACACGGAGATACGCAGTATTTT. Translation: CASAGGHGDTQYF.

The chain joins TRBV19 to TRBJ2-7, with D possibly being TRBD1 (5 bases). The V gene lost 0 bases and the J gene lost 0 bases, with 9 bases spanning the gap. The germline V gene encodes CDR1 LNHDA and CDR2 SQIVND (reference sequence). The CDR3 covers 15 residues. As DNA, the CDR3 is TGTGCCAGTAGTATAGATAAGGGGCCCTCCTACGAGCAGTACTTC. It specifies CASSIDKGPSYEQYF.

The rearrangement uses TRBV12-2 and TRBJ2-7; the DNA was not used to check the table's D call, TRBD1. TRBV12-2 is described as a pseudogene. The CDR3 is 15 amino acids. The DNA for the CDR3 is TGTGCAAGTCGCCCCCAGGACAGCGTAACCTACGAGCAGTACTTC. Protein sequence: CASRPQDSVTYEQYF.

The genes are TRBV19 and TRBJ2-5, with D tentatively TRBD2 (5 bases). CDR1 LNHDA and CDR2 SQIVND come from the germline V gene (reference sequence). The V and J ends lost 5 bases and 5 bases respectively, with 9 bases between them. There are 12 residues in the CDR3. CDR3 nucleotides: TGTGCCAGTAGTGCCCCGGGGGAGACCCAGTACTTC. Encoded protein: CASSAPGETQYF.

The rearrangement links TRBV5-1 to TRBJ2-7; D might be TRBD2 (6 bases). V lost 3 bases to trimming and J lost 6 bases, with 13 bases between them. This CDR3 region has 13 residues. Germline V CDR1 and CDR2: SGHRS, YFSETQ. Here the CDR3 reads CASSSTSTSEQYF. The CDR3 DNA reads as TGCGCCAGCAGCTCGACTAGTACCTCCGAGCAGTACTTC.

This clone has more than one count but fewer than ten. The chain is built from TRBV19 and TRBJ2-1; 12 positions match TRBD2. J gave up 6 bases and V 5 bases, and 5 bases lay outside the gene matches. Germline V gene data show CDR1 as LNHDA and CDR2 as SQIVND (reference sequence). This CDR3 has 15 amino acids. CDR3 in amino acids: CASSVRTSGVNEQFF. The CDR3 DNA reads as TGTGCCAGTAGTGTGAGGACTAGCGGGGTCAATGAGCAGTTCTTC.

The chain links TRBV4-1 to TRBJ2-2; unclear D gene. The CDR3 has 13 amino acids. The ends were cut back, 0 bases at V and 6 bases at J, with 5 bases in the middle. Germline V lookup: CDR1 MGHRA, CDR2 YSYEKL. The CDR3 here is CASSQDKPGELFF. The CDR3 nucleotides are TGCGCCAGCAGCCAAGATAAGCCCGGGGAGCTGTTTTTT.

This clone was observed a single time. This chain joins TRBV5-4 and TRBJ2-7, with 11 bases identical to TRBD2. Trimming cost V 3 bases and J 5 bases; bases outside gene matches: 16. The CDR3 contains 18 residues. Germline loops: CDR1 SGHNT, CDR2 YYREEE (reference sequence). Here the CDR3 DNA reads TGTGCCAGCAGCTCTACCTTGGCTAGCGGGGGGACTCCTAACGAGCAGTACTTC. Protein product: CASSSTLASGGTPNEQYF. The full variable domain, with the rest looked up from reference TRBV5-4 and TRBJ2-7, is ETGVTQSPTHLIKTRGQQVTLRCSSQSGHNTVSWYQQALGQGPQFIFQYYREEENGRGNFPPRFSGLQFPNYSSELNVNALELDDSALYLCASSSTLASGGTPNEQYFGPGTRLTVT.

This chain uses TRBV29-1 with TRBJ2-7; tentatively, D is TRBD1 (5 bases). The V gene's germline CDR1 is SQVTM and CDR2 ANQGSEA. This CDR3 has 13 amino acids. The V end lost 4 bases, the J end lost 6 bases, and 16 bases lay between the germline ends. CDR3 sequence reads: CSVVNRGTGEQYF. CDR3 DNA: TGCAGCGTTGTTAATAGGGGTACCGGCGAGCAGTACTTC.

The V call is TRBV4-1, the J call TRBJ2-7, with TRBD1 matching 9 bases. The CDR3 loop spans 14 amino acids. V was clipped by 2 bases and J by 3 bases; unmatched bases: 2. Germline V lookup: CDR1 MGHRA, CDR2 YSYEKL. CDR3 region: CASSQRTGDYEQYF. For the CDR3, the DNA is TGCGCCAGCAGCCAAAGGACAGGGGACTACGAGCAGTACTTC.

The V and J genes are TRBV7-3 and TRBJ2-1; 9 positions match TRBD2. The junction had 7 bases not matched to a gene; V was cut back by 3 bases and J by 7 bases. In germline, CDR1 is SGHTA, CDR2 FQGTGA. The CDR3 loop spans 15 amino acids. The CDR3 DNA sequence: TGTGCCAGCAGCTTTACTCTAGCGGGACTTAATGAGCAGTTCTTC. It yields the protein CASSFTLAGLNEQFF.

This rearrangement joins TRBV6-5 to TRBJ2-1, with a possible D match to TRBD1 (5 bases). Germline assignment: CDR1 MNHEY and CDR2 SVGAGI. Between the trimmed V and J ends, which lost 3 bases and 0 bases, there was a span of 9 bases. The CDR3 length is 15 residues. DNA of the CDR3: TGTGCCAGCAGTTATAGGGGCCTCTCCTACAATGAGCAGTTCTTC. Protein sequence: CASSYRGLSYNEQFF.

CDR3 amino acids: CASSLSSSGAPLNTEAFF. CDR3 in DNA: TGCGCCAGCAGCTTGAGTTCTTCAGGGGCCCCACTGAACACTGAAGCTTTCTTT. The chain links TRBV5-1 to TRBJ1-1, with a weak D call TRBD1 (6 bases). This CDR3 has 18 amino acids. Looked up from germline, CDR1 is SGHRS and CDR2 is YFSETQ. V lost 1 base and J 0 bases, leaving 19 bases between the germline ends.

This clone was picked up one time. CDR3 region: CASSAQVSGNTIYF. CDR3 DNA: TGTGCCAGCAGTGCGCAGGTATCTGGAAACACCATATATTTT. The genes are TRBV6-1 and TRBJ1-3; D is uncertain. The CDR3 sequence is 14 residues long. Per the germline V gene, CDR1 is MNHNS and CDR2 is SASEGT. With 4 bases removed from V and 1 base from J, the gap between germline ends came to 8 bases.

The chain combines TRBV14 with TRBJ2-3; TRBD2 matches at 16 bases. The CDR3 extends over 16 amino acids. The germline CDR1 and CDR2 sequences are SGHDN and FVKESK. The trim removed 3 bases at V and 6 bases at J, leaving 3 bases unmatched. CDR3 nucleotide sequence: TGTGCCAGCAGCCACGGGACTAGCGGGAGGGCGGATACGCAGTATTTT. It translates to CASSHGTSGRADTQYF.

This chain links TRBV19 with TRBJ2-7; 9 bases agree with TRBD2. V shed 0 bases and J 2 bases; nucleotides not matched to a gene: 2. Germline CDR1 reads LNHDA; CDR2 reads SQIVND (reference sequence). The CDR3 loop spans 15 amino acids. DNA for the CDR3: TGTGCCAGTAGTATAGAGCTAGCGGGGACCTACGAGCAGTACTTC. This encodes CASSIELAGTYEQYF. Drawing the rest from reference TRBV19 and TRBJ2-7, the complete variable domain is DGGITQSPKYLFRKEGQNVTLSCEQNLNHDAMYWYRQDPGQGLRLIYYSQIVNDFQKGDIAEGYSVSREKKESFPLTVTSAQKNPTAFYLCASSIELAGTYEQYFGPGTRLTVT.

The rearrangement joins TRBV9 to TRBJ2-5; no clear D. The CDR3 has 14 residues. Germline loops: CDR1 SGDLS, CDR2 YYNGEE. V was trimmed by 0 bases and J by 2 bases, leaving 8 bases between them. The CDR3 DNA reads as TGTGCCAGCAGCGTAGAGTCTGAGCAAGAGACCCAGTACTTC. It encodes CASSVESEQETQYF.